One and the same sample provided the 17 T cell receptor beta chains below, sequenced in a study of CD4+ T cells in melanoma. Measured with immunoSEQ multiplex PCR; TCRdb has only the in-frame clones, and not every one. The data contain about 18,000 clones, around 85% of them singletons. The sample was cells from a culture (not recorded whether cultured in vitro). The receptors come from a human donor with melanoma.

For the CDR3, the DNA is TGTGCTAGTGGTACCCTTGTTGACAGCTTCTTCTATGGCTACACCTTC. This translates into CASGTLVDSFFYGYTF. This chain links TRBV12-5 with TRBJ1-2; possible D gene TRBD1, 5 bases. V was trimmed by 5 bases and J by 4 bases, leaving 20 bases between them. Germline CDR1 and CDR2: LGHNT and FRNRAP. CDR3 length: 16 amino acids.

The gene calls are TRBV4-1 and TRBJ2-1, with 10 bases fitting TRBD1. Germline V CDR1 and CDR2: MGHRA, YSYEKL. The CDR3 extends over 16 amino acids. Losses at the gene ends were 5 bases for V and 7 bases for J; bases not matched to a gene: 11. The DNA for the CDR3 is TGCGCCAGCAGCTACCAGGTGGGGACAGGGGTAAATGAGCAGTTCTTC. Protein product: CASSYQVGTGVNEQFF.

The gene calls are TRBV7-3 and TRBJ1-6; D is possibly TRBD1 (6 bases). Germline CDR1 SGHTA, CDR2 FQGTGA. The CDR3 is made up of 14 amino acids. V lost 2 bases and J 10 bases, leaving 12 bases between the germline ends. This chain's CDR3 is CASSLQGKGSPLHF. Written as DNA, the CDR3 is TGTGCCAGCAGCTTACAGGGGAAAGGGTCACCCCTCCACTTT.

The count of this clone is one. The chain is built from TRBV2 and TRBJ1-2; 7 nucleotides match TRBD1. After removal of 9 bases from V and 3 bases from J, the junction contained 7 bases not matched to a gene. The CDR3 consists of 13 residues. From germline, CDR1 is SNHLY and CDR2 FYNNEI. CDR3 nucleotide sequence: TGTGCCAGAGTGGCCGGGACAGACTATGGCTACACCTTC. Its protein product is CARVAGTDYGYTF.

DNA for the CDR3: TGCGCCAGCAGGCGAGGGGTTTTTTCCGGCGATGAAAAACTGTTTTTT. Its protein product is CASRRGVFSGDEKLFF. The chain couples TRBV5-1 to TRBJ1-4, with D possibly TRBD1 on 5 matching bases. Germline loops: CDR1 SGHRS, CDR2 YFSETQ. V dropped 5 bases and J dropped 6 bases, with 20 bases sitting between them. This CDR3 spans 16 amino acids.

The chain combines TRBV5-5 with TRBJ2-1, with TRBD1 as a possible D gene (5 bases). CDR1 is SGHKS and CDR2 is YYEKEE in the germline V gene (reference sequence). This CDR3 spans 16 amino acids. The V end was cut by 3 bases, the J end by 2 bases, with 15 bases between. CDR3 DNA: TGTGCCAGCAGCTCGAACCCCAGGGCCACCTACAATGAGCAGTTCTTC. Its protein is CASSSNPRATYNEQFF.

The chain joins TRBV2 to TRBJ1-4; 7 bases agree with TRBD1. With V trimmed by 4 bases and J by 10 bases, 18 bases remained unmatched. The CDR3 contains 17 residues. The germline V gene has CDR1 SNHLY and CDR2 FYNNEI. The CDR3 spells CASSATQTGQLGGKLFF. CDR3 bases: TGTGCCAGCAGTGCCACTCAGACGGGACAGCTGGGGGGAAAACTGTTTTTT.

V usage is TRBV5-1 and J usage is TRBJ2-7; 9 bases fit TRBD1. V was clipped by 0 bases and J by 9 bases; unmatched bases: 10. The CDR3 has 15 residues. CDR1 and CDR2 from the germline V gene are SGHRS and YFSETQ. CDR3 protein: CASSLDPGQGEVQYF. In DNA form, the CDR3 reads TGCGCCAGCAGCTTGGATCCGGGACAGGGAGAAGTGCAGTACTTC.

The CDR3 here is CASSLSGQPSTDTQYF. The CDR3 DNA sequence: TGTGCCAGCAGTTTATCTGGACAGCCAAGCACAGATACGCAGTATTTT. The V gene is TRBV27, the J gene TRBJ2-3; D is perhaps TRBD1 (6 bases). CDR3 size: 16 residues. Trimming shortened V by 0 bases and J by 0 bases, and 10 bases separated the two germline ends. The germline V gene has CDR1 MNHEY and CDR2 SMNVEV (reference sequence).

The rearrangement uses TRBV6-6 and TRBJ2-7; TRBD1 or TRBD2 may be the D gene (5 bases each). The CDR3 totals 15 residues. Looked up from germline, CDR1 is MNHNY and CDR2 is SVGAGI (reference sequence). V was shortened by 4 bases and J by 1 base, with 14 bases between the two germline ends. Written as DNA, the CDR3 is TGTGCCAGCAGTTCGACCGGGACGGTATCCTACGAGCAGTACTTC. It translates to CASSSTGTVSYEQYF.

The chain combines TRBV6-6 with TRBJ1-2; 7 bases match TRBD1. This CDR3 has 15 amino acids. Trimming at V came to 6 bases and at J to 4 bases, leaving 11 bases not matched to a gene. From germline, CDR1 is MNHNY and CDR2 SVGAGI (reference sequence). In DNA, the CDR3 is TGTGCCAGCAGCCAGACCCGGGACAGCGTCTATGGCTACACCTTC. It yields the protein CASSQTRDSVYGYTF.

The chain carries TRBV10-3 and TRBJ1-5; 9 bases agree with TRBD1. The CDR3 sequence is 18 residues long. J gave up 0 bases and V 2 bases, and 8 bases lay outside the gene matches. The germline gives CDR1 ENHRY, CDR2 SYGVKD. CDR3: CAISETRTGAYSNQPQHF. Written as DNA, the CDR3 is TGTGCCATCAGTGAGACAAGGACAGGGGCTTATAGCAATCAGCCCCAGCATTTT.

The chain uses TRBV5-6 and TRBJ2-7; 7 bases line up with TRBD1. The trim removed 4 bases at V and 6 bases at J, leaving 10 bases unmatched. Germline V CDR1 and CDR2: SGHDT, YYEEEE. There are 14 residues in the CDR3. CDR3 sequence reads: CASSRTGQWGEQYF. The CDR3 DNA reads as TGTGCCAGCAGCCGGACAGGCCAATGGGGCGAGCAGTACTTC.

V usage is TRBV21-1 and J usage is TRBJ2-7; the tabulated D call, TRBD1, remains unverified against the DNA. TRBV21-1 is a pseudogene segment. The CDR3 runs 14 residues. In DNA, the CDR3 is TGTGCCAGCGACAGGGGAGGCCCCACCTACGAGCAGTACTTC. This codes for CASDRGGPTYEQYF.

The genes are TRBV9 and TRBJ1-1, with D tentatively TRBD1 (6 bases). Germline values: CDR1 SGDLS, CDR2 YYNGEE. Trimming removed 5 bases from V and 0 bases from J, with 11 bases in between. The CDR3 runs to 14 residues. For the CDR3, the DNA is TGTGCCAGCAGTCGAGGACAGATGAACACTGAAGCTTTCTTT. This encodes CASSRGQMNTEAFF.

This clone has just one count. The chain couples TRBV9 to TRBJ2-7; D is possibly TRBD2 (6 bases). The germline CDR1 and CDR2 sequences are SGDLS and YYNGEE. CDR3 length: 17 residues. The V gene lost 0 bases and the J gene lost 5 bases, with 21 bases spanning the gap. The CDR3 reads CASSVGRETRSLNEQYF. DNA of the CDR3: TGTGCCAGCAGCGTAGGGCGGGAAACCCGATCTTTGAACGAGCAGTACTTC.

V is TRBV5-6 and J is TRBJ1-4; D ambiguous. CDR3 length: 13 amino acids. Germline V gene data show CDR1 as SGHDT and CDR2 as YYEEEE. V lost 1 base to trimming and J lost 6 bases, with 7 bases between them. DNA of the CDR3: TGTGCCAGCAGCTTGAGGCCCTATGAAAAACTGTTTTTT. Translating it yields CASSLRPYEKLFF.